What follows are 26 T cell receptor beta chains derived from one specimen sequenced in a study of T cell changes during pregnancy in multiple sclerosis. Clones were read by immunoSEQ multiplex PCR, and TCRdb kept only the in-frame ones, dropping some. The sample lists 35,000 or so clones; around nine tenths were seen once. This sample comprised CD8+ T cells from peripheral blood mononuclear cells, obtained in the third trimester of pregnancy. These receptors originate from a female donor with multiple sclerosis, enrolled in a pregnancy study.

In this sample, this clone turned up once. This chain joins TRBV19 and TRBJ1-4; a weak D match, TRBD1 (5 bases). The CDR3 totals 18 residues. V was pared by 3 bases and J by 0 bases, with 17 bases between. The germline CDR1 and CDR2 sequences are LNHDA and SQIVND (reference sequence). CDR3 region: CASSMVVQALATNEKLFF. The DNA for the CDR3 is TGTGCCAGTAGTATGGTGGTACAGGCCCTTGCAACTAATGAAAAACTGTTTTTT.

CDR3 in DNA: TGTGCCAGCAGCTCGGGGGATGCTAACTATGGCTACACCTTC. It codes for CASSSGDANYGYTF. This rearrangement joins TRBV7-9 to TRBJ1-2, with D possibly TRBD1 on 5 matching bases. Per germline, CDR1 SEHNR and CDR2 FQNEAQ (reference sequence). The CDR3 totals 14 residues. V lost 4 bases and J 0 bases, leaving 9 bases between the germline ends.

The chain has TRBV4-1 and TRBJ2-3, with 8 bases identical to TRBD1. The CDR3 has 16 residues. V was clipped by 3 bases and J by 3 bases; unmatched bases: 8. CDR1 and CDR2 (germline): MGHRA, YSYEKL. The CDR3: CASSHLDREGTDTQYF. CDR3 in DNA: TGCGCCAGCAGCCACCTGGACAGGGAAGGGACAGATACGCAGTATTTT.

The rearrangement uses TRBV27 and TRBJ1-4; perhaps TRBD1 as D (6 bases). Trimming removed 5 bases from V and 8 bases from J, with 15 bases in between. Looked up from germline, CDR1 is MNHEY and CDR2 is SMNVEV (reference sequence). CDR3 length: 14 amino acids. The CDR3 protein is CASSPLGGVEKLFF. For the CDR3, the DNA is TGTGCCAGCAGTCCGCTAGGGGGGGTAGAAAAACTGTTTTTT.

The genes are TRBV6-1 and TRBJ2-7; D may be TRBD2 (5 bases). The length of the CDR3 is 15 residues. CDR1 is MNHNS and CDR2 is SASEGT in the germline V gene. V was trimmed by 2 bases and J by 0 bases, leaving 11 bases between them. This chain's CDR3 is CASSEQTRGSYEQYF. CDR3 nucleotide sequence: TGTGCCAGCAGTGAACAGACCCGGGGCTCCTACGAGCAGTACTTC.

The V and J genes are TRBV7-3 and TRBJ1-6; D is possibly TRBD1 (6 bases). V was clipped by 5 bases and J by 11 bases, with 16 bases between them. CDR3 length: 14 amino acids. The germline V gene encodes CDR1 SGHTA and CDR2 FQGTGA. The CDR3 DNA is TGTGCCAGCAGCCCGACTGGACAGCCAGCACCCCTCCACTTT. It specifies CASSPTGQPAPLHF.

V gene TRBV27 combines with J gene TRBJ2-3; 7 bases align to TRBD2. Per the germline V gene, CDR1 is MNHEY and CDR2 is SMNVEV (reference sequence). After removal of 3 bases from V and 3 bases from J, the junction contained 3 bases not matched to a gene. This CDR3 region has 14 residues. The chain's CDR3 is CASSFWTSTDTQYF. In nucleotides, the CDR3 is TGTGCCAGCAGTTTCTGGACTAGTACAGATACGCAGTATTTT.

The chain combines TRBV4-1 with TRBJ2-7; 11 bases line up with TRBD2. The CDR3 contains 16 residues. The junction had 5 bases not matched to a gene; V was cut back by 0 bases and J by 4 bases. Germline V gives CDR1 MGHRA, CDR2 YSYEKL. The CDR3 region is CASSQDLGLAAYEQYF. The CDR3 DNA follows: TGCGCCAGCAGCCAAGATTTGGGACTAGCGGCATACGAGCAGTACTTC.

The genes are TRBV9 and TRBJ1-1; tentative D call: TRBD1 (6 bases). Germline loops: CDR1 SGDLS, CDR2 YYNGEE. This CDR3 comprises 17 residues. The V end was cut by 2 bases, the J end by 3 bases, with 20 bases between. The CDR3 DNA is TGTGCCAGCAGCGTGGGGGGGGGCGCCCCCATGGACACTGAAGCTTTCTTT. Amino acid sequence: CASSVGGGAPMDTEAFF.

This clone has only a few counts. This chain joins TRBV6-4 and TRBJ2-3; TRBD1 agrees at 10 bases. Losses at the gene ends were 2 bases for V and 1 base for J; bases not matched to a gene: 0. Germline V lookup: CDR1 MRHNA, CDR2 SNTAGT. This CDR3 has 15 residues. The CDR3 DNA follows: TGTGCCAGCAGTGACGGGACAGGGGGCACAGATACGCAGTATTTT. Residues: CASSDGTGGTDTQYF.

This clone was seen once. V usage is TRBV6-1 and J usage is TRBJ2-5; 9 bases align to TRBD2. The tail of the sequence fits TRBJ2-7 better, so the J call may be wrong. The V gene's germline CDR1 is MNHNS and CDR2 SASEGT. The CDR3 totals 15 residues. In DNA form, the CDR3 reads TGTGCCAGCAGTGAAGGACTAGCGGAGTACTACGAGCAGTACTTC. It encodes CASSEGLAEYYEQYF.

V gene TRBV10-3 combines with J gene TRBJ2-7; D is possibly TRBD1 (5 bases). Trimming pared 6 bases from V and 2 bases from J, leaving 17 bases between. The CDR3 length is 15 residues. Germline lookup yields CDR1 ENHRY and CDR2 SYGVKD. The CDR3, as DNA: TGTGCCATCAGCCCTACCCCCGACAGAACCTACGAGCAGTACTTC. Encoded protein: CAISPTPDRTYEQYF.

This chain connects TRBV4-2 to TRBJ2-3; 8 positions match TRBD1. The CDR3 extends over 17 amino acids. CDR1 and CDR2 from the germline V gene are LGHNA and YNFKEQ. J lost 4 bases, V lost 0 bases, and 9 bases had no gene match. The CDR3 loop reads CASSQEMRQGNADTQYF. CDR3 DNA sequence: TGTGCCAGCAGCCAAGAGATGAGACAGGGGAACGCAGATACGCAGTATTTT.

V gene TRBV30 combines with J gene TRBJ1-2; D ambiguous. The germline V gene encodes CDR1 GTSNPN and CDR2 SVGIG (reference sequence). The CDR3 consists of 12 residues. The V gene lost 5 bases and the J gene lost 8 bases, with 15 bases spanning the gap. The CDR3 loop reads CAWGEDSRGYTF. The DNA for the CDR3 is TGTGCCTGGGGGGAGGATTCGCGAGGCTACACCTTC.

The chain uses TRBV29-1 and TRBJ1-2; the D is unclear. CDR3 size: 13 residues. V lost 6 bases, J lost 3 bases, and 14 bases lay in between. Germline V gives CDR1 SQVTM, CDR2 ANQGSEA. The CDR3 loop is CSVTSQAYYGYTF. The CDR3 DNA reads TGCAGCGTCACATCCCAGGCTTACTATGGCTACACCTTC.

The gene calls are TRBV30 and TRBJ2-3; unclear D gene. The CDR3 length is 11 residues. V dropped 8 bases and J dropped 9 bases, with 15 bases sitting between them. The germline V gene has CDR1 GTSNPN and CDR2 SVGIG (reference sequence). CDR3 amino acids: CAMAYPHTQYF. CDR3 coding DNA: TGTGCCATGGCATACCCCCACACGCAGTATTTT.

This clone was counted only a few times. The gene calls are TRBV7-9 and TRBJ2-4; 11 bases match TRBD1. V was pared by 5 bases and J by 7 bases, with 7 bases of the junction left unmatched. The CDR3 has 15 amino acids. Germline values: CDR1 SEHNR, CDR2 FQNEAQ (reference sequence). In nucleotides, the CDR3 is TGTGCCAGCAGCGGGGGACAGGGGGAAGTCAACATTCAGTACTTC. Translating gives CASSGGQGEVNIQYF.

V gene TRBV21-1 combines with J gene TRBJ2-5; the D segment call TRBD1 is taken from the table without a DNA check. TRBV21-1 is flagged as a pseudogene. The CDR3 is 16 residues long. The CDR3 nucleotides read TGTGCCAGCAGCTCCCGGACAGGGGAGACTCAAGAGACCCAGTACTTC. Its translation: CASSSRTGETQETQYF.

The J gene is TRBJ1-2, the V gene TRBV13; 9 nucleotides line up with TRBD1. The length of the CDR3 is 16 residues. The V gene's germline CDR1 is PRHDT and CDR2 FYEKMQ (reference sequence). J gave up 4 bases and V 5 bases, and 11 bases lay outside the gene matches. CDR3 DNA sequence: TGTGCCAGCAGCCGAGGGACAGGGAGGAGTCCCTATGGCTACACCTTC. Amino acid sequence: CASSRGTGRSPYGYTF.

The genes are TRBV11-1 and TRBJ2-1; D is undetermined. Trimming stripped 3 bases from V and 0 bases from J, with 12 bases between. This CDR3 is built from 16 residues. Germline V gives CDR1 SGHAT, CDR2 FQDESV (reference sequence). This CDR3 reads CASSFVVASSYNEQFF. The CDR3 coding sequence is TGTGCCAGCAGCTTCGTGGTAGCCAGCTCCTACAATGAGCAGTTCTTC.

V and J are TRBV6-5 and TRBJ1-5, with D uncertain. The V and J ends lost 2 bases and 9 bases respectively, with 11 bases between them. Germline V gene sequence: CDR1 MNHEY, CDR2 SVGAGI. The CDR3 consists of 13 residues. The CDR3 bases are TGTGCCAGCAGTTACGGGTCCGGGTGGCCCCAGCATTTT. Amino acid sequence: CASSYGSGWPQHF.

The rearrangement links TRBV5-1 to TRBJ2-1; 8 bases match TRBD2. This CDR3 has 14 amino acids. V shed 3 bases and J 8 bases; nucleotides not matched to a gene: 7. CDR1 is SGHRS and CDR2 is YFSETQ in the germline V gene. The CDR3 nucleotides are TGCGCCAGCAGCTCCACTAGCGGCGTGGATGAGCAGTTCTTC. Its protein product is CASSSTSGVDEQFF.

The gene calls are TRBV5-5 and TRBJ2-7; TRBD1 is a possible D gene (5 bases). This CDR3 spans 15 amino acids. Germline CDR1 and CDR2: SGHKS and YYEKEE (reference sequence). Trimming stripped 4 bases from V and 6 bases from J, with 20 bases between. For the CDR3, the DNA is TGTGCCAGCAGCACTTTGTGGCAGGGCAGACCCGAGCAGTACTTC. It yields the protein CASSTLWQGRPEQYF.

V gene TRBV6-5 combines with J gene TRBJ1-2; D uncertain. Trimming removed 5 bases at V and 1 base at J, with 8 bases between. Germline V CDR1 and CDR2: MNHEY, SVGAGI. The CDR3 extends over 13 amino acids. This CDR3 reads CASSPGYNYGYTF. DNA of the CDR3: TGTGCCAGCAGTCCCGGGTATAACTATGGCTACACCTTC.

This clone turned up a few times. V and J are TRBV4-1 and TRBJ1-1; D might be TRBD1 (5 bases). V dropped 0 bases and J dropped 5 bases, with 10 bases sitting between them. The CDR3 has 14 amino acids. CDR1 is MGHRA and CDR2 is YSYEKL in the germline V gene. The CDR3 protein is CASSQDVRVTEAFF. The CDR3 DNA follows: TGCGCCAGCAGCCAAGATGTCAGGGTGACTGAAGCTTTCTTT.

This chain connects TRBV5-4 to TRBJ2-5; TRBD2 matches at 8 bases. Germline-derived CDR1 and CDR2 are SGHNT and YYREEE (reference sequence). With 3 bases clipped from V and 2 bases from J, the junction kept 9 bases outside the gene matches. The CDR3 covers 16 residues. In nucleotides, the CDR3 is TGTGCCAGCAGCTCCACGGGAGGGCGGGATCAAGAGACCCAGTACTTC. Its translation is CASSSTGGRDQETQYF.